A single sample is the source of the 27 T cell receptor beta chains below, sequenced in a study of shared clonotypes between healthy human individuals. Here immunoSEQ multiplex PCR was the method, and the copy in TCRdb shows in-frame clones only, minus some. The table includes millions of clones, roughly 94% detected once. Sequencing used naive CD4+ T cells sorted from blood. As to subset: CD45RA+ positively selected. The receptors stem from a man between 18 and 29 years old in good health.

The gene calls are TRBV6-4 and TRBJ2-5, with D perhaps given as TRBD1 or TRBD2 (5 bases each). The CDR3 sequence is 16 residues long. Trimming pared 2 bases from V and 5 bases from J, leaving 18 bases between. The germline V gene encodes CDR1 MRHNA and CDR2 SNTAGT. CDR3 DNA sequence: TGTGCCAGCAGTGACCCGGGACCAGGACTGGGGGAGACCCAGTACTTC. It is translated as CASSDPGPGLGETQYF.

J is TRBJ1-3 and V is TRBV6-1, with 7 bases aligning to TRBD1. Germline values: CDR1 MNHNS, CDR2 SASEGT. V dropped 3 bases and J dropped 0; count of bases not matched to a gene: 2. The CDR3 loop spans 15 amino acids. This chain's CDR3 is CASSDGTASGNTIYF. Written as DNA, the CDR3 is TGTGCCAGCAGTGACGGGACAGCCTCTGGAAACACCATATATTTT.

The CDR3 sequence: CAIRGGTSGSSTGELFF. In DNA, the CDR3 is TGTGCCATCAGGGGGGGGACTAGCGGGAGTAGCACCGGGGAGCTGTTTTTT. The rearrangement uses TRBV10-3 and TRBJ2-2, with 14 positions matching TRBD2. The CDR3 loop spans 17 amino acids. Trimming removed 6 bases from V and 4 bases from J; junction bases left unmatched: 7. Per germline, CDR1 ENHRY and CDR2 SYGVKD.

The V and J genes are TRBV29-1 and TRBJ2-7, with D tentatively TRBD2 (6 bases). CDR1 and CDR2 from the germline V gene are SQVTM and ANQGSEA. V dropped 4 bases and J dropped 3 bases, with 10 bases sitting between them. This CDR3 contains 12 residues. CDR3 DNA: TGCAGCGTTGTTCGGGAGAGCTACGAGCAGTACTTC. It codes for CSVVRESYEQYF.

The chain is built from TRBV27 and TRBJ2-7; D gene unclear. The V gene lost 5 bases and the J gene lost 3 bases, with 14 bases spanning the gap. Germline V gives CDR1 MNHEY, CDR2 SMNVEV (reference sequence). The CDR3 length is 14 residues. CDR3 sequence reads: CASSHRSKHYEQYF. CDR3 bases: TGTGCCAGCAGTCACCGATCCAAACACTACGAGCAGTACTTC.

This chain joins TRBV5-1 and TRBJ2-5, with D hard to call. In germline, CDR1 is SGHRS, CDR2 YFSETQ. This CDR3 contains 13 residues. Trimming cost V 1 base and J 5 bases, with 9 bases left between them. The CDR3 DNA sequence: TGCGCCAGCAGCTTGTTTGGCGCGGAGACCCAGTACTTC. Its translation is CASSLFGAETQYF.

The V and J genes are TRBV5-6 and TRBJ2-1; unclear D gene. Germline V gene data show CDR1 as SGHDT and CDR2 as YYEEEE. The V gene lost 0 bases and the J gene lost 4 bases, with 5 bases spanning the gap. This CDR3 has 13 residues. The CDR3 DNA reads TGTGCCAGCAGCTTGGTACTATACAATGAGCAGTTCTTC. The encoded protein is CASSLVLYNEQFF.

This chain uses TRBV7-9 with TRBJ2-5, with 9 nucleotides matching TRBD2. Looked up from germline, CDR1 is SEHNR and CDR2 is FQNEAQ (reference sequence). V shed 6 bases, J shed 5 bases, and the junction held 13 bases outside the gene matches. The length of the CDR3 is 16 residues. The chain's CDR3 is CASRRHSGGSGETQYF. CDR3 sequence (DNA): TGTGCCAGCAGACGACATAGCGGGGGCTCGGGGGAGACCCAGTACTTC.

This chain links TRBV18 with TRBJ2-1, with D perhaps TRBD1 or TRBD2 (5 bases each). V was cut by 2 bases and J by 5 bases, with 10 bases left in between. CDR3 length equals 14 residues. Germline-derived CDR1 and CDR2 are KGHSH and LQKENI. CDR3 nucleotides: TGTGCCAGCTCACCAGGGGGAATTGACAATGAGCAGTTCTTC. Translated, it gives CASSPGGIDNEQFF.

The chain uses TRBV18 and TRBJ2-7, with 7 bases that match TRBD1. This CDR3 region has 15 residues. The germline gives CDR1 KGHSH, CDR2 LQKENI. The V gene end was trimmed by 3 bases and the J gene end by 2 bases; junction bases not matched to a gene: 7. This chain's CDR3 is CASSPITGVAYEQYF. The DNA of the CDR3 is TGTGCCAGCTCACCGATCACAGGGGTAGCCTACGAGCAGTACTTC.

The chain couples TRBV5-1 to TRBJ2-5, with D possibly matching TRBD1 (5 bases). The V end was cut by 1 base, the J end by 2 bases, with 12 bases between. Germline CDR1 is SGHRS and CDR2 is YFSETQ. CDR3 length: 15 residues. CDR3 sequence reads: CASSLLFRQQETQYF. The DNA for the CDR3 is TGCGCCAGCAGCTTGTTGTTCCGACAGCAAGAGACCCAGTACTTC.

V and J are TRBV30 and TRBJ2-7; D gene unclear. V was clipped by 1 base and J by 7 bases, with 8 bases between them. Germline-derived CDR1 and CDR2 are GTSNPN and SVGIG (reference sequence). This CDR3 spans 11 amino acids. The CDR3 sequence is CAWSGAGEQYF. DNA of the CDR3: TGTGCCTGGAGTGGGGCTGGAGAGCAGTACTTC.

V and J are TRBV28 and TRBJ2-2; D perhaps matches TRBD1 (6 bases). V was trimmed by 5 bases and J by 0 bases, leaving 16 bases between them. CDR3 length equals 17 residues. Germline V CDR1 and CDR2: MDHEN, SYDVKM. The CDR3 spells CASSPDRFYANTGELFF. DNA of the CDR3: TGTGCCAGCAGTCCGGACAGATTTTACGCGAACACCGGGGAGCTGTTTTTT.

The gene calls are TRBV6-1 and TRBJ2-7, with D possibly being TRBD1 or TRBD2 (6 bases each). Germline V lookup: CDR1 MNHNS, CDR2 SASEGT. V was cut by 5 bases and J by 5 bases, with 16 bases left in between. The CDR3 is 14 residues long. The DNA for the CDR3 is TGTGCCAGCAGTACCTCGGGGGCCGGCAACGAGCAGTACTTC. It yields the protein CASSTSGAGNEQYF.

The chain employs TRBV5-1 and TRBJ2-5; TRBD1 agrees at 8 bases. The CDR3 loop spans 16 amino acids. With 4 bases clipped from V and 1 base from J, the junction kept 9 bases outside the gene matches. Germline CDR1 and CDR2: SGHRS and YFSETQ. In DNA, the CDR3 is TGCGCCAGCAGCCCAGGACAGGGTGCACTCCAAGAGACCCAGTACTTC. Protein sequence: CASSPGQGALQETQYF.

The chain recombines TRBV12-5 with TRBJ1-3, with D unresolved. V lost 6 bases and J lost 0, with 3 bases in between. The length of the CDR3 is 12 residues. Germline V CDR1 and CDR2: LGHNT, FRNRAP. In nucleotides, the CDR3 is TGTGCTAGTGGCGTCTCTGGAAACACCATATATTTT. Its translation is CASGVSGNTIYF. The whole variable domain, remainder taken from reference TRBV12-5 and TRBJ1-3, is DARVTQTPRHKVTEMGQEVTMRCQPILGHNTVFWYRQTMMQGLELLAYFRNRAPLDDSGMPKDRFSAEMPDATLATLKIQPSEPRDSAVYFCASGVSGNTIYFGEGSWLTVV.

This clone was found many times. The V gene is TRBV5-1, the J gene TRBJ2-2; D is unresolved. Trimming cost V 5 bases and J 1 base, with 12 bases left between them. Germline assignment: CDR1 SGHRS and CDR2 YFSETQ. This CDR3 region has 15 residues. CDR3 protein: CASRRTAMNTGELFF. DNA for the CDR3: TGCGCCAGCAGGCGAACAGCGATGAACACCGGGGAGCTGTTTTTT. The whole variable domain, filled in from reference TRBV5-1 and TRBJ2-2, reads KAGVTQTPRYLIKTRGQQVTLSCSPISGHRSVSWYQQTPGQGLQFLFEYFSETQRNKGNFPGRFSGRQFSNSRSEMNVSTLELGDSALYLCASRRTAMNTGELFFGEGSRLTVL.

The chain employs TRBV10-2 and TRBJ1-3; D is undetermined. Trimming took 0 bases from V and 2 from J, leaving 11 bases between them. Germline CDR1 and CDR2: WSHSY and SAAADI. The CDR3 runs to 16 residues. The CDR3, as DNA: TGCGCCAGCAGTGAGTCATGGCGGGAGACTGGAAACACCATATATTTT. Translating it yields CASSESWRETGNTIYF.

This chain uses TRBV2 with TRBJ2-7; D is perhaps TRBD1 or TRBD2 (6 bases each). The CDR3 contains 14 residues. Germline-derived CDR1 and CDR2 are SNHLY and FYNNEI. Trimming shortened V by 6 bases and J by 3 bases, and 15 bases separated the two germline ends. The CDR3 bases are TGTGCCAGCAGATCGGGGGACACATTCTACGAGCAGTACTTC. As protein: CASRSGDTFYEQYF. The full variable domain, in which reference TRBV2 and TRBJ2-7 provide the parts outside the CDR3, is EPEVTQTPSHQVTQMGQEVILRCVPISNHLYFYWYRQILGQKVEFLVSFYNNEISEKSEIFDDQFSVERPDGSNFTLKIRSTKLEDSAMYFCASRSGDTFYEQYFGPGTRLTVT.

The chain carries TRBV10-3 and TRBJ2-3, with 8 bases that match TRBD1. Germline V gives CDR1 ENHRY, CDR2 SYGVKD. After removal of 10 bases from V and 0 bases from J, the junction contained 6 bases not matched to a gene. CDR3 size: 14 residues. The CDR3 bases are TGTGCCACCAGACAGGGGAGTAGCACAGATACGCAGTATTTT. Translated, it gives CATRQGSSTDTQYF.

With regard to this clone: Different DNA sequences within this sample yield the same CDR3. This chain joins TRBV18 and TRBJ2-7; no reliable D call. The V end lost 0 bases, the J end lost 0 bases, and 3 bases lay between the germline ends. Germline CDR1 KGHSH, CDR2 LQKENI. The CDR3 length is 13 residues. The DNA of the CDR3 is TGTGCCAGCTCACCACCTAGCTCCTACGAGCAGTACTTC. Translation: CASSPPSSYEQYF. The full variable domain, rest sourced from reference TRBV18 and TRBJ2-7, is NAGVMQNPRHLVRRRGQEARLRCSPMKGHSHVYWYRQLPEEGLKFMVYLQKENIIDESGMPKERFSAEFPKEGPSILRIQQVVRGDSAAYFCASSPPSSYEQYFGPGTRLTVT.

This clone was recorded only once. The rearrangement links TRBV28 to TRBJ1-5; 7 bases map to TRBD1. The CDR3 spans 16 residues. With V trimmed by 6 bases and J by 7 bases, 15 bases remained unmatched. The germline gives CDR1 MDHEN, CDR2 SYDVKM. The CDR3 reads CASSPTRGGGEQPQHF. As DNA, the CDR3 is TGTGCCAGCAGCCCGACGCGGGGAGGGGGCGAGCAGCCCCAGCATTTT. Together with reference TRBV28 and TRBJ1-5, the CDR3 gives the full variable domain: DVKVTQSSRYLVKRTGEKVFLECVQDMDHENMFWYRQDPGLGLRLIYFSYDVKMKEKGDIPEGYSVSREKKERFSLILESASTNQTSMYLCASSPTRGGGEQPQHFGDGTRLSIL.

This clone was seen just once. The gene calls are TRBV5-4 and TRBJ2-7; 7 bases align to TRBD2. CDR1 is SGHNT, CDR2 YYREEE, per germline (reference sequence). After removal of 0 bases from V and 9 bases from J, the junction contained 24 bases not matched to a gene. This CDR3 region has 19 residues. The CDR3 bases are TGTGCCAGCAGCTTGGGCGGGAGTGGAGGGGCCAGGATCGTTATTGGGCAGTACTTC. The encoded protein is CASSLGGSGGARIVIGQYF.

With respect to this clone: The junction shows a germline mismatch at one end, possibly a read error. The chain joins TRBV7-2 to TRBJ2-1; TRBD2 aligns across 7 bases. This CDR3 has 15 amino acids. Germline CDR1 and CDR2: SGHTA and FQGNSA. CDR3 amino acids: CASSLADSSYNEQFF. The CDR3 DNA follows: TGTGCCAGCAGCCTAGCGGATAGCTCCTACAATGAGCAGTTCTTC.

This chain joins TRBV5-1 and TRBJ2-3; D is perhaps TRBD1 (7 bases). CDR1 is SGHRS, CDR2 YFSETQ, per germline. The V and J ends lost 4 bases and 1 base respectively, with 16 bases between them. This CDR3 is 16 amino acids long. The CDR3, as DNA: TGCGCCAGCAGCGTACAGGGGACTGAGGGCACAGATACGCAGTATTTT. Protein product: CASSVQGTEGTDTQYF.

A single count supports this clone. This chain joins TRBV6-1 and TRBJ2-4; D gene uncertain. V shed 1 base and J shed 1 base, with 11 bases lying between them. The CDR3 has 16 amino acids. CDR1 MNHNS and CDR2 SASEGT come from the germline V gene. The CDR3 here is CASSEGSVLAKNIQYF. CDR3 nucleotide sequence: TGTGCCAGCAGTGAAGGAAGTGTCTTGGCCAAAAACATTCAGTACTTC.

The chain carries TRBV27 and TRBJ1-6, with D possibly matching TRBD1 (6 bases). This CDR3 has 17 residues. Germline V lookup: CDR1 MNHEY, CDR2 SMNVEV (reference sequence). V lost 3 bases to trimming and J lost 6 bases, with 18 bases between them. CDR3 DNA: TGTGCCAGCAGTTTCTCACCAATAAACAGGGCTAATTCACCCCTCCACTTT. It is translated as CASSFSPINRANSPLHF.